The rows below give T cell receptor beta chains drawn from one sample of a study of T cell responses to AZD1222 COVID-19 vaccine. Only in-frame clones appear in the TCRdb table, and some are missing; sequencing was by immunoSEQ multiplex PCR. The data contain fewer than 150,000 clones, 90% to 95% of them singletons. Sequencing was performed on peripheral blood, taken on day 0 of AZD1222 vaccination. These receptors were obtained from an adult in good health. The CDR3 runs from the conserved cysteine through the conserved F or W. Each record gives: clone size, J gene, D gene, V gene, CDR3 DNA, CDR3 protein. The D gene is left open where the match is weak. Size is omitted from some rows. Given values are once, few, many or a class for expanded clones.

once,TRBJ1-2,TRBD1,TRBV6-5,TGTGCCAGCAGTCGTGGACAGGGGGTTAATGGCTACACCTTC,CASSRGQGVNGYTF
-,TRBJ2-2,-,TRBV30,TGTGCCGACGAGGAGCTGACCGGGGAGCTGTTTTTT,CADEELTGELFF
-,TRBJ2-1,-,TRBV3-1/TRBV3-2,TGTGCCAGCAGCCAAGGCGCAGGCGGCTTCTACAATGAGCAGTTCTTC,CASSQGAGGFYNEQFF
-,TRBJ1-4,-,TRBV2,TGTGCCAGCAGTGAATCCCGGATAAAACTGTTTTTT,CASSESRIKLFF
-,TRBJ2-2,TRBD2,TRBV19,TGTGCCAGTAGCCCCGGGCTAGCGGGAGAATCCGGGGAGCTGTTTTTT,CASSPGLAGESGELFF
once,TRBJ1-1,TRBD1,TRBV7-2,TGTGCCAGCAGCCCCGTTAGTACAGGGGGCTTGGTAGCTTTCTTT,CASSPVSTGGLVAFF
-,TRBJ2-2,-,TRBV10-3,TGTGCCATCAGTCCGGGTCAAGGCACCCCCGGGGAGCTGTTTTTT,CAISPGQGTPGELFF
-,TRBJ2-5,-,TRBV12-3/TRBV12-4,TGTGCCAGCAGTTTAACCGAGACCCAGTACTTC,CASSLTETQYF
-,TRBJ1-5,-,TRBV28,TGTGCCAGCAGGGCCCGGGGGAATCAGCCCCAGCATTTT,CASRARGNQPQHF
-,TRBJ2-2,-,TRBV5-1,TGCGCCAGCAGCTTGGGGGAGGCGAACACCGGGGAGCTGTTTTTT,CASSLGEANTGELFF
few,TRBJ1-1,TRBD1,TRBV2,TGTGCCAGCAGTGAGGGGACAGGGGGTGGGATGAACACTGAAGCTTTCTTT,CASSEGTGGGMNTEAFF
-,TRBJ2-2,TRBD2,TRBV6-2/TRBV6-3,TGTGCCAGCACCCCCGACTTCGGGACTAACAATAACACCGGGGAGCTGTTTTTT,CASTPDFGTNNNTGELFF
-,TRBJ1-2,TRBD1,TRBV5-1,TGCGCCAGCAGCTTGGCGACAGGGGAAAATTATGGCTACACCTTC,CASSLATGENYGYTF
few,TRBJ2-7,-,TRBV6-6,TGTGCCACCGGGGAGGGGGGAGAGCAGTACTTC,CATGEGGEQYF
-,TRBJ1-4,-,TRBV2,TGTGCCAGCAGTGGACGCCAGGGGCGGAATGAAAAACTGTTTTTT,CASSGRQGRNEKLFF
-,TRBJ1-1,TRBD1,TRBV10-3,TGTGCCATCAGACTCCAGGGGGCGCGCACTGAAGCTTTCTTT,CAIRLQGARTEAFF
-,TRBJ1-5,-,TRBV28,TGTGCCAGCAGTACCTTTTCCGGGATGAATAGCAATCAGCCCCAGCATTTT,CASSTFSGMNSNQPQHF
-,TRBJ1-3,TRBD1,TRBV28,TGTGCCAGCAGGAATTCTGGGACAGGCGGTGCTGCCATATATTTT,CASRNSGTGGAAIYF
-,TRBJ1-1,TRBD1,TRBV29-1,TGCAGCGTTGATCAGGCAGGGGGCACTGAAGCTTTCTTT,CSVDQAGGTEAFF
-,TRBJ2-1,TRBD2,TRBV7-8,TGTGCCAGCAGCTCAGCCGGGACTAGCGGGGGATCTGGGCAGTTCTTC,CASSSAGTSGGSGQFF
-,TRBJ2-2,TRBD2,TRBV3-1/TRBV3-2,TGTGCCAGCAGCCAGCCTAGCGGGAGCGTCACCGGGGAGCTGTTTTTT,CASSQPSGSVTGELFF
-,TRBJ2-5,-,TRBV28,TGTGCCAGCAGTTTAAGGAGCGGAGGGGGAGAGACCCAGTACTTC,CASSLRSGGGETQYF
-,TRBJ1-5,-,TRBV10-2,TGCGCCAGCAGTGAGTCCGGACAGCGCAATCAGCCCCAGCATTTT,CASSESGQRNQPQHF
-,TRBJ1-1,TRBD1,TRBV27,TGTGCCAGCAGGGGACAGGGCGGCACTGAAGCTTTCTTT,CASRGQGGTEAFF
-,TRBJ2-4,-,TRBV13,TGTGCCAGCAGCTGGGCCTCGGCCGCGACGAGGGACATTCAGTACTTC,CASSWASAATRDIQYF
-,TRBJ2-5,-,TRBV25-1,TGTGCCAGCAGTGAGGTGGAGACCCAGTACTTC,CASSEVETQYF
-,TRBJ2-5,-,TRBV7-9,TGTGCCAGCAGCTTCCTCGAGGGGTGGCAGGAGACCCAGTACTTC,CASSFLEGWQETQYF
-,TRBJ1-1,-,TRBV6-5,TGTGCCAGCACCATCGAATACGGGGGGGGAGCTTTCTTT,CASTIEYGGGAFF
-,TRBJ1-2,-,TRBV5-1,TGCGCCAGCAGCTTTCCCGGCTTGGAGAAGCGTGGCTACACCTTC,CASSFPGLEKRGYTF
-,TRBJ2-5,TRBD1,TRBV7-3,TGTGCCAGCAGCAAAGACAGGGCGCAAGAGACCCAGTACTTC,CASSKDRAQETQYF
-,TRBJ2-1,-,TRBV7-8,TGTGCCAGCAGCCAGAAATTGCAGAACATTGAGCAGTTCTTC,CASSQKLQNIEQFF
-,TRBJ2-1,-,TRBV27,TGTGCCAGCAGTCCGAGACTAGAGTACAATGAGCAGTTCTTC,CASSPRLEYNEQFF
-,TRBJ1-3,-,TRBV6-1,TGTGCCAGCAGTGGAGGGACCTTTAGCTCTGGAAACACCATATATTTT,CASSGGTFSSGNTIYF
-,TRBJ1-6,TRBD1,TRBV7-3,TGTGCCAGCAGCATTGGTGGGACAGGCTATTCACCCCTCCACTTT,CASSIGGTGYSPLHF
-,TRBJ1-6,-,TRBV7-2,TGTGCCAGCAGCTTATTACCTGCTTCACCCCTCCACTTT,CASSLLPASPLHF
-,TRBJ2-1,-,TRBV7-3,TGTGCCAGCAGCCCCTCCGGGACTTCAAACAATGAGCAGTTCTTC,CASSPSGTSNNEQFF
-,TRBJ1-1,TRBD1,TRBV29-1,TGCAGCGCCCTAGACAGGGGAGCTTTCTTT,CSALDRGAFF
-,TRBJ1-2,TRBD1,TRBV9,TGTGCCAGCAGCGCGACGGGACAGGATGGCTACACCTTC,CASSATGQDGYTF
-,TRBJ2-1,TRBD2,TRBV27,TGTGCCAGCAGTCCCGGGACTAGCGGAACCTTAGCTGTAAGACCCTACAATGAGCAGTTCTTC,CASSPGTSGTLAVRPYNEQFF
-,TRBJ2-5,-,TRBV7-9,TGTGCCAGCAGCTTGTGGGAATTTCAAGAGACCCAGTACTTC,CASSLWEFQETQYF
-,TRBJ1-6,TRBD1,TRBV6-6,TGTGCCAGCAGTTACCAACCCCGACAGGGTAATTCACCCCTCCACTTT,CASSYQPRQGNSPLHF
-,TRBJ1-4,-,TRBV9,TGTGCCAGCAGCGTAGCTGAGGGGGAAAATGAAAAACTGTTTTTT,CASSVAEGENEKLFF
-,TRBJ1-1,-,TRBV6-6,TGTGCCAGCATGAAGGATACGGGATCGACTGAAGCTTTCTTT,CASMKDTGSTEAFF
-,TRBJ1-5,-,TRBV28,TGTGCCAGCAGTTTAGGGCAGCCCCAGCATTTT,CASSLGQPQHF
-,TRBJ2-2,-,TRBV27,TGTGCCAGCAGGTCGGGAACAGATCAACCCGGGGAGCTGTTTTTT,CASRSGTDQPGELFF
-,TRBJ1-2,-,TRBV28,TGTGCCAGCAGAAAACAGACTAACTATGGCTACACCTTC,CASRKQTNYGYTF
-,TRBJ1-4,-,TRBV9,TGTGCCAGCAGCGTAGAGGGATTTCTAACTAATGAAAAACTGTTTTTT,CASSVEGFLTNEKLFF
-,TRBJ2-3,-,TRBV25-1,TGTGCCAGCGGGGACGGAGATACGCAGTATTTT,CASGDGDTQYF
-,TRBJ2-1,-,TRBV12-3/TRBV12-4,TGTGCCAGCAGCTCAGACATCCCTCGGTTCTTC,CASSSDIPRFF
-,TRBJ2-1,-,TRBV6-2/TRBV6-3,TGTGCCAGCAGTTACAATCCGTCCAGAGAGTCATGGCGTGGCTACAATGAGCAGTTCTTC,CASSYNPSRESWRGYNEQFF
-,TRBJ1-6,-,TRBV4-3,TGCGCCAGCAGCCAAGATAGTGCTGCGAATTCACCCCTCCACTTT,CASSQDSAANSPLHF
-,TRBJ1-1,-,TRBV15,TGTGCCACCAGCAGAGGTCAGAGTGCTGAAGCTTTCTTT,CATSRGQSAEAFF
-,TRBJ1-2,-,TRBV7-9,TGTGCCAGCAGTCATCAGGGGAACTATGGCTACACCTTC,CASSHQGNYGYTF